This TCR beta chain was sequenced in a study of T cell responses to AZD1222 COVID-19 vaccine. General study points: Among those given AZD1222, only five or six were seropositive at baseline. Unmutated regions of variants are reportedly targeted by nearly half of spike-specific TCRs. The donor cohort was predominantly white British with a female majority, and clonal diversity may have been underestimated.

Repertoires were generated with immunoSEQ multiplex PCR, while TCRdb's copy carries only in-frame clones and drops some. This sample carries around 100,000 clones, roughly 89% of them seen once, and the ten largest clones take approximately 7.5%. Per germline, CDR1 LNHNV and CDR2 YYDKDF (reference sequence). Trimming took off 2 bases at V and 4 bases at J, with 14 bases between the two ends. The CDR3 covers 15 residues. A note on this clone: Antigen specificity is unknown.

The sequenced sample was peripheral blood, obtained on day 0 of AZD1222 vaccination. The receptor's source is an adult in good health. This chain connects TRBV15 to TRBJ1-1; D not resolved. The DNA of the CDR3 is TGTGCCACCAGCAGACCAGCGATGGGTCCCACTGAAGCTTTCTTT. Amino acids: CATSRPAMGPTEAFF.